This T cell receptor (beta chain) originates from a study of CXCR3-negative and CXCR3-positive naive CD8 T cells. On the study more broadly: Sequencing brought in about 140 million TRB reads altogether, and each library got about 1.5 +/- 0.3 million.

CDR3 length: 14 residues. The method, 5' RACE with UMI labels, was used to prepare the TRB cDNA libraries. Using the 5' RACE reads, TCRdb records one entry per CDR3 protein without DNA. Its clone listing holds roughly 100,000 distinct CDR3 sequences. Phenotypically, naive CD8+ T cells corresponded to CD45RO-CCR7+CD27+CD95-. Comments on this clonotype: Antigen: not known.

Regarding the study as a whole: Against CXCR3-negative naive cells, CXCR3-positive naive cells showed more hydrophobic TRB CDR3s. Naive subsets showed comparable surface CD5, and TCR interaction strength was also inferred from TRB CDR3 physicochemistry. Relative to memory CD8+ cells, whose diversity was much lower, both naive subsets had comparably high diversity.

This TCR was sampled from a human donor in good health. Some clones in this sample may be carry-over from other donors' samples. The chain recombines TRBV21-1 with TRBJ2-7; TCRdb returns TRBD1, unconfirmable since there is no DNA. TRBV21-1 corresponds to a pseudogene. Material: naive CXCR3+ CD8+ T cells from blood. Subset described: CD45RO-CCR7+CD27+CD95- naive CD8+ T cells expressing CXCR3 (TNR3+). The CDR3 loop is CASSKQGISYEQYF.